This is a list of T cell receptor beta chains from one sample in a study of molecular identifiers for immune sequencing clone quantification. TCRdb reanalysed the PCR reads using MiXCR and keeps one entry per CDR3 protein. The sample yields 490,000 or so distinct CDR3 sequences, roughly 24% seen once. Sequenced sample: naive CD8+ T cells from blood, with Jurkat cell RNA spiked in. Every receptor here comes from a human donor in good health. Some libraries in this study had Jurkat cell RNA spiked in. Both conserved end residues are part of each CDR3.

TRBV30	CAWSDNEQFF
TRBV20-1	CSARNSGFYEQYF
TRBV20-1	CSAIGGSSTDTQYF
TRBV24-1	CATSDTGEADNEQFF
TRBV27	CASSLSPTQAKGPNQPQHF
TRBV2	CASSEAGGTAGTDDQYF
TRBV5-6	CASSLDGSGALSGANVLTF
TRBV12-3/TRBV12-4	CASSLTSGGGTDTQYF
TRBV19	CASSMGSLGTDTQYF
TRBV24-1	CATSEDSLGSTDTQYF
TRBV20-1	CSARHRQLTHEQYF
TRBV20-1	CSARPRVAGLVYEQYF
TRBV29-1	CSVEDPDRYEAFF